The present TCR beta chain was sequenced within a study of immune evolution from preneoplasia to lung adenocarcinoma. Findings and limits, study-wide: Normal lung had highest clonality; later lesions appeared denser, more diverse.

With regard to this clone: The antigen remains unidentified.

The CDR3 loop spans 15 amino acids. Germline CDR1 and CDR2: MDHEN and SYDVKM. V gave up 2 bases and J gave up 3 bases; unmatched junction bases: 2. Assay used: immunoSEQ multiplex PCR; TCRdb lists only in-frame clones, some missing. This sample has fewer than 13,000 clones; roughly 80% occur once, and the top ten carry around 3.5%. This chain uses TRBV28 with TRBJ2-2, with TRBD1 matching 8 bases. The sample taken for sequencing was FFPE minimally invasive lung adenocarcinoma tissue. This receptor was obtained from a person between 70 and 80 years old with lung adenocarcinoma. CDR3 in DNA: TGTGCCAGCAGTTTAGGGACAGGCTACACCGGGGAGCTGTTTTTT. Its protein is CASSLGTGYTGELFF.